The entry that follows covers one TCR beta chain sequence. CDR1 LNHNV and CDR2 YYDKDF come from the germline V gene (reference sequence). V lost 7 bases to trimming and J lost 2 bases, with 12 bases between them. The CDR3 is 15 amino acids. Participants were aged roughly 18 to 89 years from 20 to 30 US areas. Donors in Cohort 3 who had recovered were those with two negative PCRs, healthcare professional clearance, or resolution of their symptoms. This specimen comes from a study of blood T cell repertoires in COVID-19. Whole-study context: Material from acute and convalescent COVID-19 was sourced from the United States, Italy and Spain.

The authors' processing: Amplification from reference gene primers served as the basis for estimated nucleated cell counts. The table came from immunoSEQ multiplex PCR; TCRdb's copy has only in-frame clones and leaves some out. V, J and clone size reflect that table, while D and trimming were determined from the DNA. The data contain about 20,000 clones, about nine tenths of them seen just once; the ten biggest clones take up approximately 5%. The V call is TRBV15, the J call TRBJ1-6; perhaps TRBD1 as D (6 bases). The TCR sequence derives from a woman younger than 45 who had recovered from COVID-19. Sequenced material: PBMCs or T cells enriched from blood (not recorded which). Here the CDR3 DNA reads TGTGCCACCACTCCAGGGGCTGCCTATAATTCACCCCTCCACTTT. Protein: CATTPGAAYNSPLHF. Variable domain in full (rest from reference TRBV15 and TRBJ1-6): DAMVIQNPRYQVTQFGKPVTLSCSQTLNHNVMYWYQQKSSQAPKLLFHYYDKDFNNEADTPDNFQSRRPNTSFCFLDIRSPGLGDTAMYLCATTPGAAYNSPLHFGNGTRLTVT.